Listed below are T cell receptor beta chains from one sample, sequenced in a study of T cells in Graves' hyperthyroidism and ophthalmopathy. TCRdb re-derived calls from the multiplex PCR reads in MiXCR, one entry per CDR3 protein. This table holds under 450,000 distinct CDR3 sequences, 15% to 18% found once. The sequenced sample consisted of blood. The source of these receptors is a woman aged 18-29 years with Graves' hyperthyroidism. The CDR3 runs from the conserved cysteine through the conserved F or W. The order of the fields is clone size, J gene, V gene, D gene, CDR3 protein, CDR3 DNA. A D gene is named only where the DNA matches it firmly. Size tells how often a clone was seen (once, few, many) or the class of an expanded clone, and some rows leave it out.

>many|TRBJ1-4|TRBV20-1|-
CSARTGPGEKLFF
TGCAGTGCTAGGACAGGCCCCGGTGAAAAACTGTTTTTT
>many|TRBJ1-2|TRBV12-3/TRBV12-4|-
CASSLDRVGYTF
TGTGCCAGCAGTTTAGATAGGGTTGGCTACACCTTC
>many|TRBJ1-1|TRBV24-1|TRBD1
CANHCLLGQGAEAFF
TGTGCCAACCACTGCCTCCTGGGACAGGGGGCTGAAGCTTTCTTT
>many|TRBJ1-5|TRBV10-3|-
CAISESGSGGDQPQHF
TGTGCCATCAGTGAGTCGGGATCCGGGGGGGATCAGCCCCAGCATTTT
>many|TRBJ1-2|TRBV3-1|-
CASSQAPGDTYGYTF
TGTGCCAGCAGCCAAGCCCCGGGGGACACCTATGGCTACACCTTC
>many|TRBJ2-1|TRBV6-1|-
CASSSGMTGEQFF
TGTGCCAGCAGTTCGGGGATGACTGGTGAGCAGTTCTTC
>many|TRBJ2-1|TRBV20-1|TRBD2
CSARTSGRGGWEQFF
TGCAGTGCCCGGACAAGCGGGAGAGGGGGTTGGGAGCAGTTCTTC
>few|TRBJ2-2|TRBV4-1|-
CASSHGAVAITGELFF
TGCGCCAGCAGCCATGGAGCGGTTGCGATTACCGGGGAGCTGTTTTTT
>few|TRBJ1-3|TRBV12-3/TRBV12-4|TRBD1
CASRSYRGSSGNTIYF
TGTGCCAGCAGATCCTACAGGGGAAGCTCTGGAAACACCATATATTTT
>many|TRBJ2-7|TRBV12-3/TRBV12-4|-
CASSLGWDYEQYF
TGTGCCAGCAGTTTAGGGTGGGACTACGAGCAGTACTTC
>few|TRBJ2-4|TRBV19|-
CASRGARARDKNIQYF
TGTGCCAGTAGAGGGGCGCGAGCTAGGGACAAAAACATTCAGTACTTC
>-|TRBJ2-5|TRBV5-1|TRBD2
CASSSSGGEETQYF
TGCGCCAGCAGCTCCAGCGGGGGGGAAGAGACCCAGTACTTC
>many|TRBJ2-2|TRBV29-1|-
CSVVTATGELFF
TGCAGCGTTGTCACAGCAACCGGGGAGCTGTTTTTT
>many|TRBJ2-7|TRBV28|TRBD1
CAIRDRAKTEQYF
TGTGCAATACGAGACAGGGCCAAAACCGAGCAGTACTTC
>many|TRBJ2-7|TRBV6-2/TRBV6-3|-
CASNKTPVSYEQYF
TGTGCCAGCAACAAGACTCCTGTCTCCTACGAGCAGTACTTC
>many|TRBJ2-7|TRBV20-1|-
CSARDRGHSYEQYF
TGCAGTGCTAGAGATAGGGGCCACTCCTACGAGCAGTACTTC
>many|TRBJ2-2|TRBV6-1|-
CASGRQGGAGELFF
TGTGCCAGCGGACGGCAAGGGGGGGCCGGGGAGCTGTTTTTT
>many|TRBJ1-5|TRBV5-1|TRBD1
CASSLQGNSNQPQHF
TGCGCCAGCAGCTTACAGGGGAATAGCAATCAGCCCCAGCATTTT
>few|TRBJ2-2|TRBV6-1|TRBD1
CASSVQWTGNTGELFF
TGTGCCAGCAGTGTCCAGTGGACAGGGAACACCGGGGAGCTGTTTTTT
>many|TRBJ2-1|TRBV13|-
CASSSSSGSGRGGPNEQFF
TGTGCCAGCAGCTCCTCCTCCGGGAGCGGGAGAGGGGGCCCCAATGAGCAGTTCTTC
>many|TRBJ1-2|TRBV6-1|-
CASRMRGLYGYTF
TGTGCCAGCAGAATGAGAGGGTTGTATGGCTACACCTTC
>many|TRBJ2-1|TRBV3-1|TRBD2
CASRKTSGGSNEQFF
TGTGCCAGCAGAAAGACTAGCGGGGGGTCGAATGAGCAGTTCTTC
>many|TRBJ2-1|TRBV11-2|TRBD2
CASSLAGSYNEQFF
TGTGCCAGCAGCCTAGCGGGATCGTACAATGAGCAGTTCTTC
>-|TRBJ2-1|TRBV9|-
CASSVGRGDEQFF
TGTGCCAGCAGCGTAGGGAGGGGGGATGAGCAGTTCTTC
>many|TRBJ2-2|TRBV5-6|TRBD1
CASSLGQGANTGELFF
TGTGCCAGCAGCTTGGGACAGGGGGCAAACACCGGGGAGCTGTTTTTT
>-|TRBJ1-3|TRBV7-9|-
CASSFRMELETIYF
TGTGCCAGCAGCTTCCGGATGGAGCTCGAGACCATATATTTT
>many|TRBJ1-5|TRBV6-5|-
CASSYSARINQPQHF
TGTGCCAGCAGTTACTCGGCACGCATCAATCAGCCCCAGCATTTT
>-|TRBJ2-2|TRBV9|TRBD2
CASSATSGGGELFF
TGTGCCAGCAGCGCGACTAGCGGGGGCGGGGAGCTGTTTTTT
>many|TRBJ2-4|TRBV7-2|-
CASSPRFRVGRDIQYF
TGTGCCAGCAGCCCTCGGTTCAGGGTGGGGCGGGACATTCAGTACTTC
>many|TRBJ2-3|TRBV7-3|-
CASSLTATDTQYF
TGTGCCAGCAGCTTAACTGCCACAGATACGCAGTATTTT
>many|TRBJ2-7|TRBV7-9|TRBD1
CASSITLGRGYEQYF
TGTGCCAGCAGCATTACGCTGGGCAGGGGGTACGAGCAGTACTTC
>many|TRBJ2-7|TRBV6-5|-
CASSYQTRGYEQYF
TGTGCCAGCAGTTACCAAACCAGGGGCTACGAGCAGTACTTC
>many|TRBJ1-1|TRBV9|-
CASTHHSGGATEAFF
TGTGCCAGCACGCACCACTCGGGGGGGGCCACTGAAGCTTTCTTT
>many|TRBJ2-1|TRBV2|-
CASSEGGLPGNEQFF
TGTGCCAGCAGCGAGGGCGGGCTACCGGGGAATGAGCAGTTCTTC
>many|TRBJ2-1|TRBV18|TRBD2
CASSLPLAGGPLVEQFF
TGTGCCAGCTCACTGCCCCTAGCGGGAGGGCCCTTGGTTGAGCAGTTCTTC
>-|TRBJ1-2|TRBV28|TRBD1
CASSTNRGIHRGYTF
TGTGCCAGCAGTACCAACAGGGGGATCCACCGTGGCTACACCTTC
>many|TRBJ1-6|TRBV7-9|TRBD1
CASSLESGGSSPLHF
TGTGCCAGCAGCTTAGAGTCAGGGGGTAGCTCACCCCTCCACTTT
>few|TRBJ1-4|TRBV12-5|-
CASGPGQTNEKLFF
TGTGCTAGTGGTCCCGGACAGACTAATGAAAAACTGTTTTTT
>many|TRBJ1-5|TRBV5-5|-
CASSSDSGNQPQHF
TGTGCCAGCAGTTCGGACAGCGGCAATCAGCCCCAGCATTTT
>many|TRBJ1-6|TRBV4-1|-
CASSRTDTGSPLHF
TGCGCCAGCAGCCGCACGGACACCGGTTCACCCCTCCACTTT
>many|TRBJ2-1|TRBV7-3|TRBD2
CASSSIAGSSYNEQFF
TGTGCCAGCAGCTCAATAGCGGGGAGCTCCTACAATGAGCAGTTCTTC
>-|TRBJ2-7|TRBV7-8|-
CASSFSAMSSYEQYF
TGTGCCAGCAGCTTCAGCGCGATGAGCTCCTACGAGCAGTACTTC
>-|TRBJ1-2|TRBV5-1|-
CASSRGRADGYTF
TGCGCCAGCAGCAGAGGCAGAGCGGATGGCTACACCTTC
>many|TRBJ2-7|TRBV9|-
CASSVGTFGRAYEQYF
TGTGCCAGCAGCGTAGGGACGTTCGGCAGGGCTTACGAGCAGTACTTC
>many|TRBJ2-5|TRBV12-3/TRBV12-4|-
CASSSPPSGEHQETQYF
TGTGCCAGCAGTTCCCCCCCCAGCGGAGAACACCAAGAGACCCAGTACTTC
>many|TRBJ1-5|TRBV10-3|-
CAISSRPLDDNQPQHF
TGTGCCATCAGTTCTCGGCCCTTGGACGACAATCAGCCCCAGCATTTT
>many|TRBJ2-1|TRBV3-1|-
CASSHLAPEQFF
TGTGCCAGCAGCCACCTAGCGCCAGAGCAGTTCTTC
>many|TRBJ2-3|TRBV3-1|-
CASSLQVRGTQYF
TGTGCCAGCAGCCTCCAAGTACGAGGTACGCAGTATTTT
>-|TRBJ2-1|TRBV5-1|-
CASSLSGGGNEQFF
TGCGCCAGCAGCTTAAGCGGAGGAGGGAATGAGCAGTTCTTC
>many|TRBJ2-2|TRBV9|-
CASNRGNTGELFF
TGTGCCAGTAACAGAGGGAACACCGGGGAGCTGTTTTTT
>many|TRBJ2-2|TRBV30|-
CAWSVRGELFF
TGTGCCTGGAGTGTAAGGGGGGAGCTGTTTTTT
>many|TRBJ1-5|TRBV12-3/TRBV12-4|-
CASSWDISNQPQHF
TGTGCCAGCAGTTGGGACATTAGCAATCAGCCCCAGCATTTT
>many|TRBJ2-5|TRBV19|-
CASSMPSQGGETQYF
TGTGCCAGTAGTATGCCCTCCCAGGGGGGGGAGACCCAGTACTTC
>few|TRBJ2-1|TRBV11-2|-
CASSLIILGLYNEQFF
TGTGCCAGCAGTCTTATAATACTGGGGTTGTACAATGAGCAGTTCTTC
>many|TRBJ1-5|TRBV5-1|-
CASSAGLLQPQHF
TGCGCCAGCAGTGCTGGGTTGTTGCAGCCCCAGCATTTT